One T cell receptor beta chain is described in this entry. Primers used in a second PCR of about 6 to 11 cycles were a sample-barcoded 5' primer and a J-beta primer mix. TCRdb recomputed calls from the 5' RACE reads with MiXCR, one row per CDR3 protein. The sample lists 1.5 million to 1.9 million distinct CDR3 sequences, approximately 43% occurring once. Trimming took off 5 bases at V and 6 bases at J, with 14 bases between the two ends. The CDR3 is 14 residues long. This specimen comes from a study of blood T cells in healthy people across ages. The specimen sequenced was blood. This TCR was recovered from a woman between 18 and 29 years old in good health. This chain connects TRBV12-3 or TRBV12-4 to TRBJ1-5; a weak D match, TRBD1 (5 bases). CDR3 DNA sequence: TGTGCCAGCAGTGTGGGGGGAAGTCGTCAGCCCCAGCATTTT. Protein sequence: CASSVGGSRQPQHF.